The 22 T cell receptor beta chains below all came from one sample that was sequenced in a study of cytomegalovirus exposure and HLA in healthy donors. It was with 60 Vbeta and 13 Jbeta primers that the PCR ran. Clones were read by immunoSEQ multiplex PCR, and TCRdb kept only the in-frame ones, dropping some. The sample table sets out about 70,000 clones. The sequenced material came from PBMCs. The receptors were gathered from a female donor in good health and CMV-seropositive.

The CDR3 sequence: CASSLGLAGGSYEQYF. CDR3 DNA sequence: TGTGCCAGCAGCCTGGGGCTAGCGGGAGGGTCCTACGAGCAGTACTTC. This rearrangement joins TRBV11-2 to TRBJ2-7, with 12 bases fitting TRBD2. There are 16 residues in the CDR3. Losses at the gene ends were 5 bases for V and 1 base for J; bases not matched to a gene: 6. From germline, CDR1 is SGHAT and CDR2 FQNNGV.

The chain links TRBV6-5 to TRBJ1-2; 10 bases match TRBD1. There are 15 residues in the CDR3. V shed 5 bases and J 7 bases; nucleotides not matched to a gene: 10. From germline, CDR1 is MNHEY and CDR2 SVGAGI. CDR3 DNA sequence: TGTGCCAGCAGTAAAAGGGACAGGGGATCGGGTGGCTACACCTTC. Protein product: CASSKRDRGSGGYTF.

The chain recombines TRBV4-2 with TRBJ2-7, with 7 bases fitting TRBD2. CDR1 LGHNA and CDR2 YNFKEQ come from the germline V gene. There are 18 residues in the CDR3. J lost 0 bases, V lost 1 base, and 12 bases had no gene match. CDR3 bases: TGTGCCAGCAGCCAAGCAGGCGGGGGAACGGGCCTCTCCTACGAGCAGTACTTC. Its translation: CASSQAGGGTGLSYEQYF.

The chain couples TRBV5-1 to TRBJ2-3; TRBD2 is a possible D gene (5 bases). V was cut by 4 bases and J by 1 base, with 13 bases left in between. The CDR3 loop spans 15 amino acids. Germline CDR1 reads SGHRS; CDR2 reads YFSETQ. The CDR3 DNA sequence: TGCGCCAGCAGCGGCGGCTGGACTCGCACAGATACGCAGTATTTT. This encodes CASSGGWTRTDTQYF.

V gene TRBV29-1 combines with J gene TRBJ1-1; D is perhaps TRBD1 (5 bases). Germline CDR1 is SQVTM and CDR2 is ANQGSEA. Deletions cut 7 bases from V and 1 base from J, with 7 bases between. The CDR3 sequence is 11 residues long. The CDR3 region has the DNA TGCAGCGGGGGGGGGAACACTGAAGCTTTCTTT. This codes for CSGGGNTEAFF.

J is TRBJ1-4 and V is TRBV30, with a possible D match to TRBD1 (6 bases). The V end was cut by 0 bases, the J end by 8 bases, with 16 bases between. Germline V gene lookup returns CDR1 GTSNPN and CDR2 SVGIG (reference sequence). The CDR3 sequence is 15 residues long. The CDR3 loop is CAWSVVERGSEKLFF. The CDR3 coding sequence is TGTGCCTGGAGTGTAGTCGAAAGGGGGTCGGAAAAACTGTTTTTT.

The chain combines TRBV27 with TRBJ1-1; 7 nucleotides align to TRBD1. The germline V gene has CDR1 MNHEY and CDR2 SMNVEV (reference sequence). CDR3 length: 13 residues. Trimming cost V 6 bases and J 4 bases; bases outside gene matches: 5. CDR3 loop: CASSQDRLTEAFF. The DNA for the CDR3 is TGTGCCAGCAGCCAGGACAGGCTCACTGAAGCTTTCTTT.

The rearrangement joins TRBV11-3 to TRBJ2-7, with 15 bases aligning to TRBD2. From germline, CDR1 is SGHNT and CDR2 YENEEA. There are 17 residues in the CDR3. V dropped 4 bases and J dropped 3; count of bases not matched to a gene: 7. Here the CDR3 reads CASSSGLAGGVDYEQYF. CDR3 in DNA: TGTGCCAGCAGCTCCGGACTAGCGGGGGGGGTCGACTACGAGCAGTACTTC.

V is TRBV5-1 and J is TRBJ2-1; 7 bases match TRBD2. This CDR3 contains 12 residues. From germline, CDR1 is SGHRS and CDR2 YFSETQ. The J segment lost 9 bases and the V segment lost 2 bases, leaving 2 bases of the junction unmatched. The CDR3: CASSLSGVEQFF. The DNA of the CDR3 is TGCGCCAGCAGCTTAAGCGGGGTTGAGCAGTTCTTC.

V and J are TRBV5-1 and TRBJ2-3; the D is unclear. The CDR3 loop spans 14 amino acids. The V end was cut by 0 bases, the J end by 2 bases, with 7 bases between. CDR1 is SGHRS, CDR2 YFSETQ, per germline. DNA of the CDR3: TGCGCCAGCAGCTTGGGGGCCCTCACAGATACGCAGTATTTT. This codes for CASSLGALTDTQYF.

The chain has TRBV4-1 and TRBJ1-6; 8 bases are shared with TRBD1. The CDR3 covers 18 residues. Germline V gene data show CDR1 as MGHRA and CDR2 as YSYEKL. V lost 6 bases, J lost 0 bases, and 10 bases stayed unmatched. The CDR3 bases are TGCGCCAGCAGTCTGACCCAGGGGGCTAGCTCCTATAATTCACCCCTCCACTTT. As protein: CASSLTQGASSYNSPLHF.

The chain recombines TRBV11-2 with TRBJ2-7; perhaps TRBD1 as D (6 bases). The CDR3 loop spans 13 amino acids. V shed 6 bases and J shed 5 bases, with 14 bases lying between them. Germline CDR1 reads SGHAT; CDR2 reads FQNNGV. The CDR3 nucleotides read TGTGCCAGCAGGCCCCAGGGGAATGACGAGCAGTACTTC. Protein product: CASRPQGNDEQYF. Supplemented by reference TRBV11-2 and TRBJ2-7, the full variable domain reads EAGVAQSPRYKIIEKRQSVAFWCNPISGHATLYWYQQILGQGPKLLIQFQNNGVVDDSQLPKDRFSAERLKGVDSTLKIQPAKLEDSAVYLCASRPQGNDEQYFGPGTRLTVT.

This chain uses TRBV4-3 with TRBJ1-2; TRBD1 aligns across 9 bases. The V gene's germline CDR1 is LGHNA and CDR2 YSLEER. The CDR3 has 16 residues. With 0 bases clipped from V and 4 bases from J, the junction kept 6 bases outside the gene matches. The CDR3 here is CASSQDGGQGVYGYTF. CDR3 in DNA: TGCGCCAGCAGCCAAGATGGGGGACAGGGCGTCTATGGCTACACCTTC.

The chain links TRBV11-2 to TRBJ2-7; 11 nucleotides agree with TRBD2. Germline loops: CDR1 SGHAT, CDR2 FQNNGV. V was clipped by 2 bases and J by 0 bases; unmatched bases: 6. The CDR3 totals 17 residues. The CDR3: CASSLPSGGPSSYEQYF. In DNA, the CDR3 is TGTGCCAGCAGCTTACCTAGCGGGGGGCCTAGCTCCTACGAGCAGTACTTC. The whole variable domain, remainder taken from reference TRBV11-2 and TRBJ2-7, is EAGVAQSPRYKIIEKRQSVAFWCNPISGHATLYWYQQILGQGPKLLIQFQNNGVVDDSQLPKDRFSAERLKGVDSTLKIQPAKLEDSAVYLCASSLPSGGPSSYEQYFGPGTRLTVT.

CDR3 loop: CASKRTGQGLHEQYF. CDR3 sequence (DNA): TGTGCCAGCAAACGAACCGGACAGGGGCTCCACGAGCAGTACTTC. This chain connects TRBV6-5 to TRBJ2-7; 9 nucleotides match TRBD1. Losses at the gene ends were 7 bases for V and 5 bases for J; bases not matched to a gene: 12. CDR1 and CDR2 from the germline V gene are MNHEY and SVGAGI. The CDR3 covers 15 residues.

The chain uses TRBV5-6 and TRBJ2-1; tentatively, D is TRBD2 (6 bases). Germline CDR1 and CDR2: SGHDT and YYEEEE. The V and J ends lost 4 bases and 6 bases respectively, with 17 bases between them. This CDR3 has 15 amino acids. This CDR3 reads CASSRFSGLSNEQFF. CDR3 sequence (DNA): TGTGCCAGCAGCCGCTTCAGCGGGCTATCCAATGAGCAGTTCTTC. Variable domain in full (rest from reference TRBV5-6 and TRBJ2-1): DAGVTQSPTHLIKTRGQQVTLRCSPKSGHDTVSWYQQALGQGPQFIFQYYEEEERQRGNFPDRFSGHQFPNYSSELNVNALLLGDSALYLCASSRFSGLSNEQFFGPGTRLTVL.

The rearrangement links TRBV11-2 to TRBJ2-5; TRBD1 might be the D (6 bases). V gave up 7 bases and J gave up 4 bases, with 16 bases separating them. The CDR3 contains 14 residues. Germline CDR1 reads SGHAT; CDR2 reads FQNNGV. The CDR3 spells CASTPGTTGETQYF. In DNA form, the CDR3 reads TGTGCCAGCACCCCCGGGACAACCGGAGAGACCCAGTACTTC.

The chain is built from TRBV6-5 and TRBJ2-5; D is possibly TRBD1 (6 bases). V gave up 4 bases and J gave up 7 bases, with 19 bases separating them. Germline CDR1 is MNHEY and CDR2 is SVGAGI. The CDR3 is 15 residues long. The DNA for the CDR3 is TGTGCCAGCAGTTTCAATTCAGGGGACCCAGGGACCCAGTACTTC. Residues: CASSFNSGDPGTQYF.

The chain links TRBV6-1 to TRBJ2-7; weak D call: TRBD1 (6 bases). The CDR3 is made up of 12 amino acids. V lost 7 bases and J lost 3, with 10 bases in between. The V gene's germline CDR1 is MNHNS and CDR2 SASEGT. This CDR3 reads CASTLDSYEQYF. CDR3 in DNA: TGTGCCAGCACCTTGGACAGCTACGAGCAGTACTTC.

The V and J genes are TRBV28 and TRBJ2-7; 7 nucleotides align to TRBD1. Unmatched junction bases numbered 6, after V lost 3 bases and J lost 4 bases. Germline V gene data show CDR1 as MDHEN and CDR2 as SYDVKM. This CDR3 is built from 14 residues. The CDR3 loop is CASSFQGELYEQYF. The CDR3, as DNA: TGTGCCAGCAGTTTTCAGGGGGAGCTTTACGAGCAGTACTTC.

The chain carries TRBV7-3 and TRBJ1-1; a weak D match, TRBD1 (5 bases). From germline, CDR1 is SGHTA and CDR2 FQGTGA. The V end was cut by 5 bases, the J end by 4 bases, with 11 bases between. The CDR3 has 13 residues. This chain's CDR3 is CASSPQGITEAFF. In DNA, the CDR3 is TGTGCCAGCAGCCCGCAGGGTATCACTGAAGCTTTCTTT.

The chain recombines TRBV11-3 with TRBJ2-7; maybe TRBD2 (6 bases). The CDR3 is made up of 13 amino acids. V shed 3 bases and J shed 5 bases, with 11 bases lying between them. CDR1 and CDR2 (germline): SGHNT, YENEEA. The CDR3 loop is CASSFVTSNEQYF. DNA for the CDR3: TGTGCCAGCAGCTTCGTTACTAGCAACGAGCAGTACTTC.